Sequencing of this T cell receptor (beta chain) was carried out in a study of T cell repertoires in cytomegalovirus infection. As for the study in general: TCR beta signatures that were public indicated CMV infection and matching HLA type.

Of note for this clonotype: Its target is unknown.

Germline V gene data show CDR1 as MGHDK and CDR2 as SYGVNS. After removal of 11 bases from V and 10 bases from J, the junction contained 17 bases not matched to a gene. The CDR3 contains 15 residues. One entry per CDR3 protein results from TCRdb running MiXCR on the reads. The sample shows 830,000 or so distinct CDR3 sequences, 30% to 35% of them seen only once. This specimen consisted of cultured CD8+ T cells from PBMCs, obtained from culture after CMV antigen stimulation. This clonotype was sampled from a human donor in good health (CMV status not recorded). Some clones in this sample may be carry-over from other donors' samples. The chain recombines TRBV25-1 with TRBJ1-1; 12 nucleotides line up with TRBD1. CDR3 region: CAAGDLGQGAMGAFF. The CDR3 bases are TGTGCCGCAGGGGATTTGGGACAGGGGGCGATGGGAGCTTTCTTT. Full variable domain (missing parts from reference TRBV25-1 and TRBJ1-1): EADIYQTPRYLVIGTGKKITLECSQTMGHDKMYWYQQDPGMELHLIHYSYGVNSTEKGDLSSESTVSRIRTEHFPLTLESARPSHTSQYLCAAGDLGQGAMGAFFGQGTRLTVV.